One sample yielded the 18 T cell receptor beta chains listed below, sequenced in a study of human T cells and chemical hapten exposure. As for time point: patch test 1, 2 weeks after DPC sensitization. Treatment denoted: therapeutic diphenylcyclopropenone sensitization with weekly scalp DPC. Each CDR3 protein is one row after TCRdb ran MiXCR on the RACE reads. The data contain 180,000 or so distinct CDR3 sequences, more than 12% of them seen just once; the ten biggest clones take up 1.5% to 2%. The sample was whole blood, taken in connection with sensitization to the hapten diphenylcyclopropenone (DPC). These receptors were taken from a woman aged 25 to 39 with alopecia areata. Some clones in this sample may be carry-over from other donors' samples.

This clonotype has a count of ten or more. This chain uses TRBV28 with TRBJ1-2; D remains ambiguous. The CDR3 covers 13 residues. Between the trimmed V and J ends, which lost 7 bases and 4 bases, there was a span of 13 bases. The germline gives CDR1 MDHEN, CDR2 SYDVKM. The CDR3 is CASKGRSAYGYTF. As DNA, the CDR3 is TGTGCCAGCAAGGGCAGGTCGGCCTATGGCTACACCTTC.

This clonotype was counted between two and nine times. The V and J genes are TRBV29-1 and TRBJ2-2, with 8 bases lining up with TRBD2. Germline V lookup: CDR1 SQVTM, CDR2 ANQGSEA. The CDR3 runs 14 residues. V dropped 3 bases and J dropped 7; count of bases not matched to a gene: 7. CDR3 in DNA: TGCAGCGTTGATATTAGCGGGAAAGTCGGGGAGCTGTTTTTT. Encoded protein: CSVDISGKVGELFF.

This clonotype was recorded a few times. This chain links TRBV10-3 with TRBJ2-1; TRBD1 agrees at 7 bases. Trimming cost V 5 bases and J 9 bases; bases outside gene matches: 10. Germline V gene lookup returns CDR1 ENHRY and CDR2 SYGVKD. This CDR3 has 14 residues. CDR3 nucleotides: TGTGCCATCAGTCCTTTGACAGGGAGTAGTGAGCAGTTCTTC. It specifies CAISPLTGSSEQFF.

This clonotype was recorded a few times. This rearrangement joins TRBV19 to TRBJ1-5; D is unclear. The CDR3 covers 13 residues. Trimming removed 6 bases from V and 4 bases from J, with 10 bases in between. Germline V gives CDR1 LNHDA, CDR2 SQIVND (reference sequence). CDR3 nucleotides: TGTGCCAGTAGCCGTGCTTCTAATCAGCCCCAGCATTTT. This translates into CASSRASNQPQHF.

This clonotype was seen a handful of times. The V and J genes are TRBV12-3 or TRBV12-4 and TRBJ2-1; 11 bases are shared with TRBD2. The CDR3 runs to 17 residues. The junction had 11 bases not matched to a gene; V was cut back by 6 bases and J by 4 bases. The CDR3 loop reads CASRPGTSGMTYNEQFF. DNA of the CDR3: TGTGCCAGCAGACCCGGGACTAGCGGAATGACGTACAATGAGCAGTTCTTC.

This clonotype was counted many times. The V call is TRBV6-1, the J call TRBJ1-5, with a tentative D call TRBD1 (5 bases). This CDR3 has 14 amino acids. V shed 7 bases and J shed 9 bases, with 19 bases lying between them. Germline loops: CDR1 MNHNS, CDR2 SASEGT. CDR3 amino acids: CASNWGPSPMPQHF. The DNA of the CDR3 is TGTGCCAGCAATTGGGGACCTTCGCCGATGCCCCAGCATTTT.

In this sample, this clonotype turned up many times. J is TRBJ2-3 and V is TRBV27, with 8 bases lining up with TRBD2. Germline trimming cut 5 bases from V and 5 bases from J; bases unmatched to any gene: 6. From germline, CDR1 is MNHEY and CDR2 SMNVEV (reference sequence). The length of the CDR3 is 14 residues. The DNA for the CDR3 is TGTGCCAGCAGTCCGGGGGGGTGGGGAGATACGCAGTATTTT. Amino acids: CASSPGGWGDTQYF.

The chain links TRBV6-5 to TRBJ1-2; 8 nucleotides align to TRBD1. From germline, CDR1 is MNHEY and CDR2 SVGAGI. Trimming removed 5 bases from V and 6 bases from J; junction bases left unmatched: 14. This CDR3 contains 16 residues. The CDR3 is CASSRRTQGGSNGYTF. CDR3 nucleotide sequence: TGTGCCAGCAGTAGGCGGACACAGGGGGGTTCTAATGGCTACACCTTC.

This clonotype was observed a few times. The rearrangement links TRBV18 to TRBJ2-7; no reliable D call. Trimming stripped 0 bases from V and 2 bases from J, with 8 bases between. Germline values: CDR1 KGHSH, CDR2 LQKENI. The CDR3 length is 14 residues. CDR3 protein: CASSPPAAPYEQYF. Written as DNA, the CDR3 is TGTGCCAGCTCACCACCGGCAGCCCCCTACGAGCAGTACTTC.

The chain has TRBV7-6 and TRBJ2-3, with D maybe TRBD1 (5 bases). Trimming took off 1 base at V and 0 bases at J, with 8 bases between the two ends. Germline loops: CDR1 SGHVS, CDR2 FNYEAQ. The CDR3 is 15 residues long. CDR3 protein: CASSLGGRSTDTQYF. The CDR3, as DNA: TGTGCCAGCAGCTTAGGGGGCCGCAGCACAGATACGCAGTATTTT.

This clonotype appeared a few times. The gene calls are TRBV16 and TRBJ1-1; D is unresolved. The CDR3 loop spans 16 amino acids. Germline V gene lookup returns CDR1 KGHSY and CDR2 FQNENV. Between the trimmed V and J ends, which lost 3 bases and 1 base, there was a span of 15 bases. The CDR3 loop is CASSQLREAGNTEAFF. CDR3 bases: TGTGCCAGCAGCCAGCTCCGGGAGGCTGGGAACACTGAAGCTTTCTTT.

This clonotype came up a few times. The V and J genes are TRBV6-6 and TRBJ2-1; 9 bases are a match to TRBD2. Trimming removed 2 bases from V and 1 base from J; junction bases left unmatched: 3. The CDR3 covers 16 residues. Germline V CDR1 and CDR2: MNHNY, SVGAGI (reference sequence). The CDR3 sequence: CASSYPSGVSYNEQFF. The CDR3 nucleotides read TGTGCCAGCAGTTACCCTAGCGGGGTTTCCTACAATGAGCAGTTCTTC.

A few counts support this clonotype. The rearrangement uses TRBV29-1 and TRBJ1-4; D possibly corresponds to TRBD1 (6 bases). Germline assignment: CDR1 SQVTM and CDR2 ANQGSEA. Trimming cost V 6 bases and J 7 bases, with 15 bases left between them. The CDR3 spans 13 residues. This CDR3 is CSVNTGTREKLFF. CDR3 coding DNA: TGCAGCGTAAATACAGGGACGCGTGAAAAACTGTTTTTT.

This clonotype has more than one count but fewer than ten. The rearrangement uses TRBV9 and TRBJ2-1; 15 bases are a match to TRBD2. The V segment lost 4 bases and the J segment 2 bases; nucleotides outside the gene matches: 13. The length of the CDR3 is 20 residues. Germline values: CDR1 SGDLS, CDR2 YYNGEE. CDR3 amino acids: CASSPSGTSGRPLAYNEQFF. The CDR3 nucleotides read TGTGCCAGCAGCCCTTCCGGGACTAGCGGGAGGCCACTGGCCTACAATGAGCAGTTCTTC.

This chain connects TRBV4-2 to TRBJ1-4; the match to TRBD1 covers 8 bases. Germline-derived CDR1 and CDR2 are LGHNA and YNFKEQ. CDR3 length: 15 amino acids. Trimming cost V 1 base and J 7 bases; bases outside gene matches: 5. The CDR3 region is CASSQGQGQREKLFF. The CDR3 nucleotides read TGTGCCAGCAGCCAAGGACAGGGGCAGCGTGAAAAACTGTTTTTT.

The CDR3 nucleotides are TGCAGTGCTACAATACGGGTCGGTAGCGATGAGCAGTTCTTC. Translating gives CSATIRVGSDEQFF. The V and J genes are TRBV20-1 and TRBJ2-1, with D perhaps TRBD2 (5 bases). CDR1 is DFQATT and CDR2 is SNEGSKA in the germline V gene (reference sequence). Deletions cut 4 bases from V and 8 bases from J, with 18 bases between. The CDR3 length is 14 residues.

The genes are TRBV5-4 and TRBJ1-6; no reliable D call. The CDR3 spans 15 residues. Germline CDR1 reads SGHNT; CDR2 reads YYREEE (reference sequence). V was shortened by 1 base and J by 3 bases, with 8 bases between the two germline ends. The CDR3, as DNA: TGTGCCAGCAGCTTGTCTCGGGGCTATAATTCACCCCTCCACTTT. As protein: CASSLSRGYNSPLHF.

This clonotype was observed a few times. The chain uses TRBV9 and TRBJ2-7; D is uncertain. Germline loops: CDR1 SGDLS, CDR2 YYNGEE. The CDR3 sequence is 14 residues long. V was trimmed by 3 bases and J by 1 base, leaving 11 bases between them. The CDR3 DNA reads TGTGCCAGCAGCGCCCGTGGGTCATCCTACGAGCAGTACTTC. Protein: CASSARGSSYEQYF.